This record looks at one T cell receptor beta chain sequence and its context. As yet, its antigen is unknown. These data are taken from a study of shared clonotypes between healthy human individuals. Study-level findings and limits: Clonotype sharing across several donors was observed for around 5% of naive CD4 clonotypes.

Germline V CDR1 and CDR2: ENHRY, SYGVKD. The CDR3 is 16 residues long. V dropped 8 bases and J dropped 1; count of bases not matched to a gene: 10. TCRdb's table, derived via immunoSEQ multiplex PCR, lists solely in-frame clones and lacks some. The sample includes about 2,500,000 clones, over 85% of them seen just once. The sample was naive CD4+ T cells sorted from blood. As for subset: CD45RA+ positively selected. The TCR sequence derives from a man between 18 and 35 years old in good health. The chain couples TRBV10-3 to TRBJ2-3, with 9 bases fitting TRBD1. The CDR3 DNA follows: TGTGCCATCCGTTGGACAGGGGATGGGGGCACAGATACGCAGTATTTT. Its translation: CAIRWTGDGGTDTQYF.